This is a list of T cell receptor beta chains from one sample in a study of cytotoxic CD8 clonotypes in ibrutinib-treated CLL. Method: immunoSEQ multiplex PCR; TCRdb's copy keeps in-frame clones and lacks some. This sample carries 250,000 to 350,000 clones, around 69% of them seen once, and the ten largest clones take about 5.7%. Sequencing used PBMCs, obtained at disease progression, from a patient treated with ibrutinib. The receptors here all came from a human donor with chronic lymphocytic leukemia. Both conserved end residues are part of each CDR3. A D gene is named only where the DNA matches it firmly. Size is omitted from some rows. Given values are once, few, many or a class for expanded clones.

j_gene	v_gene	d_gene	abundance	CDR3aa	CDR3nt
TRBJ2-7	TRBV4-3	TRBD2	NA	CASSQGTRSFEQYF	TGCGCCAGCAGCCAAGGGACTAGGTCGTTCGAGCAGTACTTC
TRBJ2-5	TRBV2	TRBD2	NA	CASSERASGSAETQYF	TGTGCCAGCAGTGAACGGGCTAGCGGGAGTGCGGAGACCCAGTACTTC
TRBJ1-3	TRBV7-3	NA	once	CASSSGTDSGNTIYF	TGTGCCAGCAGCTCTGGGACGGACTCTGGAAACACCATATATTTT
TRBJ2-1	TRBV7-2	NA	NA	CASSLGPTLEQFF	TGTGCCAGCAGCTTAGGCCCTACACTTGAGCAGTTCTTC
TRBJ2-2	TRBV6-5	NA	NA	CASSYSIIFGELFF	TGTGCCAGCAGTTACTCGATCATCTTCGGGGAGCTGTTTTTT
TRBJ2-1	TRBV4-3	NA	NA	CASSSTGSDEQFF	TGCGCCAGCAGTAGCACGGGGTCTGATGAGCAGTTCTTC
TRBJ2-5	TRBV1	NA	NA	CTSSQASQETQYF	TGCACCAGCAGCCAAGCCAGCCAAGAGACCCAGTACTTC
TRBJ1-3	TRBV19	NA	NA	CASRVSTSGNTIYF	TGTGCCAGTAGAGTCTCTACCTCTGGAAACACCATATATTTT
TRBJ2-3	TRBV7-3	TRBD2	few	CASSPSRREGPDTQYF	TGTGCCAGCAGTCCTAGCCGGCGGGAGGGGCCAGATACGCAGTATTTT
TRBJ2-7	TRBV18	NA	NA	CASSEPTSYEQYF	TGTGCCAGCTCAGAACCTACCTCCTACGAGCAGTACTTC
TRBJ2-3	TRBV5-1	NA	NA	CASSLERVGDTQYF	TGCGCCAGCAGCTTGGAAAGGGTTGGGGATACGCAGTATTTT
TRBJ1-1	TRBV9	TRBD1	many	CASSSAGTGGEAFF	TGTGCCAGCAGCTCCGCCGGGACAGGGGGCGAAGCTTTCTTT
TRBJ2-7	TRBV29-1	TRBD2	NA	CSVASPSGGPYEQYF	TGCAGCGTTGCTTCCCCTAGCGGAGGACCGTACGAGCAGTACTTC
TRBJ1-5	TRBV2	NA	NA	CASSDLKGNNQPQHF	TGTGCCAGCAGTGACCTCAAGGGGAACAATCAGCCCCAGCATTTT
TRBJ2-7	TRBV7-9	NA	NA	CASNIGGRSYEQYF	TGTGCCAGCAACATCGGGGGTCGGTCCTACGAGCAGTACTTC
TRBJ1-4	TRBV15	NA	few	CATSRGPNEKLFF	TGTGCCACCAGCAGAGGGCCTAATGAAAAACTGTTTTTT
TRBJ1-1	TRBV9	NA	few	CASSPRGDTEAFF	TGTGCCAGCAGCCCGCGGGGGGACACTGAAGCTTTCTTT
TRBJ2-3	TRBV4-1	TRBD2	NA	CASSQDMRGDFDTQYF	TGCGCCAGCAGCCAAGACATGCGGGGGGATTTCGATACGCAGTATTTT
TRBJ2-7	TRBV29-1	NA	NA	CSVDLGLKQDYEQYF	TGCAGCGTTGATCTCGGCCTTAAACAGGACTACGAGCAGTACTTC
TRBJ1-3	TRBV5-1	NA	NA	CARTNRVSGNTIYF	TGCGCCAGAACAAACAGGGTATCTGGAAACACCATATATTTT
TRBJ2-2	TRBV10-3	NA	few	CAISELENTGELFF	TGTGCCATCAGTGAGTTGGAGAACACCGGGGAGCTGTTTTTT
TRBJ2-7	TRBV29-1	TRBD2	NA	CSGGLAKSEQYF	TGCAGCGGAGGACTAGCGAAGTCCGAGCAGTACTTC
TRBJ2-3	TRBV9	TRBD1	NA	CASSRQPPDRANTDTQYF	TGTGCCAGCAGCCGCCAACCCCCGGACAGGGCGAACACAGATACGCAGTATTTT
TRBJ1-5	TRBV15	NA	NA	CATSRDQGTDQPQHF	TGTGCCACCAGCAGAGATCAAGGGACGGATCAGCCCCAGCATTTT
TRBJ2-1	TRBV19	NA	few	CASSVGTGYNEQFF	TGTGCCAGTAGTGTCGGGACTGGGTACAATGAGCAGTTCTTC
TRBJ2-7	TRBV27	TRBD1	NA	CASRVYSGTAFYEQYF	TGTGCCAGCAGAGTTTACTCCGGGACAGCGTTCTACGAGCAGTACTTC
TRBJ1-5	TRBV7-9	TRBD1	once	CASSLGTGDNQPQHF	TGTGCCAGCAGCTTAGGGACAGGGGATAATCAGCCCCAGCATTTT
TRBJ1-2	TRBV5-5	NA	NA	CASSLSGGRDNYGYTF	TGTGCCAGCAGCTTGTCCGGGGGGCGCGATAACTATGGCTACACCTTC
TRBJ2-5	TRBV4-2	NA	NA	CASSQGLEGTQYF	TGTGCCAGCAGCCAAGGCCTAGAAGGGACCCAGTACTTC
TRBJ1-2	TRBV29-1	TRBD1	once	CSVAGGGNYGYTF	TGCAGCGTTGCAGGGGGGGGTAACTATGGCTACACCTTC
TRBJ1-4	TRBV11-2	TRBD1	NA	CASRPPDRGYEKLFF	TGTGCCAGCAGACCCCCGGACAGGGGATATGAAAAACTGTTTTTT
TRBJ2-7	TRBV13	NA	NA	CASSPGTSTYEQYF	TGTGCCAGCAGCCCTGGGACATCGACCTACGAGCAGTACTTC
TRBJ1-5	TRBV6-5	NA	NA	CALGGAGNQPQHF	TGTGCCCTTGGGGGCGCGGGCAATCAGCCCCAGCATTTT
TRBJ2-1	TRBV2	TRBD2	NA	CASTQGLPLYNEQFF	TGTGCCAGCACCCAGGGACTACCCCTCTACAATGAGCAGTTCTTC
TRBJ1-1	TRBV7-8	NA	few	CASSLQGRGYPEAFF	TGTGCCAGCAGCTTACAGGGGAGGGGATACCCTGAAGCTTTCTTT
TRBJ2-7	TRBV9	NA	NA	CASSVAGISSYEQYF	TGTGCCAGCAGCGTAGCGGGGATAAGCTCCTACGAGCAGTACTTC
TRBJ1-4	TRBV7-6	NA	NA	CASSFGQSNEKLFF	TGTGCCAGCAGCTTCGGACAGTCTAATGAAAAACTGTTTTTT